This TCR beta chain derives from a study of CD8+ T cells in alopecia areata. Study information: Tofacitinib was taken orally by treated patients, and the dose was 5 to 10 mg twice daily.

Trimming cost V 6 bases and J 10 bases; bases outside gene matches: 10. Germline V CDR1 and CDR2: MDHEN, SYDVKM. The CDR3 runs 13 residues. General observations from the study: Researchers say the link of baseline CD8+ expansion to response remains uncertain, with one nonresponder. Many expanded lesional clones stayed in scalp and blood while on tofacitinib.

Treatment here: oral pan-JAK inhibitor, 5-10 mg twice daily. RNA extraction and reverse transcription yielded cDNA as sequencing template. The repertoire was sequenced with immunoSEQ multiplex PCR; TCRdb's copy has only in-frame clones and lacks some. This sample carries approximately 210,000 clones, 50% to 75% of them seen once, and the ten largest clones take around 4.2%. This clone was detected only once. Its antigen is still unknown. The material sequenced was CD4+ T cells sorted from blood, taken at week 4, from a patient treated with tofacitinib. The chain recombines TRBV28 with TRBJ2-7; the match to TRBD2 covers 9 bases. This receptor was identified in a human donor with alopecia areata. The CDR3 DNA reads TGTGCCAGCAGATCTTTTAGCGGGGGACCACAGTACTTC. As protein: CASRSFSGGPQYF.